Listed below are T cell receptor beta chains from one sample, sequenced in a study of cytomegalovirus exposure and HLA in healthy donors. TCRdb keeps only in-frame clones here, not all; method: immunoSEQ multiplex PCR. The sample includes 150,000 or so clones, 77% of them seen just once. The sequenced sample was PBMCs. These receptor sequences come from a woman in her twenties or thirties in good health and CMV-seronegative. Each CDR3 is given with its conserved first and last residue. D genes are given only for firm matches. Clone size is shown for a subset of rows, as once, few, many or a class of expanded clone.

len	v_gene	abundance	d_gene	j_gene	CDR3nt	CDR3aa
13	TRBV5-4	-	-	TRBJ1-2	TGTGCCAGCAGCCTAGACAGTTACTATGGCTACCCCTTC	CASSLDSYYGYPF
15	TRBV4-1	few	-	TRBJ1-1	TGCGCCAGCAGCTTCCAAACCGGGAACGATAGGGAAGCTTTCTTT	CASSFQTGNDREAFF
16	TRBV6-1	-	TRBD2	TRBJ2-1	TGTGCCAGCAGTGGCCCGGGACTAGCGGAGTACAATGAGCAGTTCTTC	CASSGPGLAEYNEQFF
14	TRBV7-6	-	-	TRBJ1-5	TGTGCCAGCAGCTCCGCGGCCGCGGGTCAGCCCCAGCATTTT	CASSSAAAGQPQHF
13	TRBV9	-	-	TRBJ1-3	TGTGCCAGCAGCTACAGCGCGGGGAACACCATATATTTT	CASSYSAGNTIYF
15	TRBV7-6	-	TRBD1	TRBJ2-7	TGTGCCAGCAGCTTAGACCGACAGGGGTATTACGAGCAGTACTTC	CASSLDRQGYYEQYF
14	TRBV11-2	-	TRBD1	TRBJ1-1	TGTGCCAGCAGCTTCGGACAGGGGGTCACTGAAGCTTTCTTT	CASSFGQGVTEAFF
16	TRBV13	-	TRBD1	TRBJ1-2	TGTGCCAGCAGCTTTATCACAGGGGGTGCCGACTATGGCTACACCTTC	CASSFITGGADYGYTF
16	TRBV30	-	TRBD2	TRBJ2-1	TGTGCCTGGAGTATCGTTAGACTAGCGGGGGCCCCGGTGCAGTTCTTC	CAWSIVRLAGAPVQFF
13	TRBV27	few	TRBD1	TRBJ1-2	TGTGCCAGCAGTTTACGACAGGGCTATGGCTACACCTTC	CASSLRQGYGYTF
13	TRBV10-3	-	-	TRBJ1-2	TGTGCCATCAGGGCCGGGGATAACTATGGCTACACCTTC	CAIRAGDNYGYTF
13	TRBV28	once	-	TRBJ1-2	TGTGCCAGCAGTCTAACAGTTTACTATGGCTACACCTTC	CASSLTVYYGYTF
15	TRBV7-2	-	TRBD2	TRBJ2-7	TGTGCCAGCAGCTTATTCGCGGGGGGGTATTACGAGCAGTACTTC	CASSLFAGGYYEQYF
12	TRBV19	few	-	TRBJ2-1	TGTGCCAGTAGTCGACAGGTCGATGAGCAGTTCTTC	CASSRQVDEQFF
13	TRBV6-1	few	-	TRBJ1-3	TGTGCCAGCAGTGAGAGGTTGGAGGACACCATATATTTT	CASSERLEDTIYF
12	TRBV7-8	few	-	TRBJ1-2	TGTGCCAGCAGCCTGGAGGGGTGGAGCTACACCTTC	CASSLEGWSYTF
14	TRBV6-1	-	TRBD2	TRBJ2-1	TGTGCCAGCAAGGGACTACCGAGCGCGGGTGAGCAGTTCTTC	CASKGLPSAGEQFF
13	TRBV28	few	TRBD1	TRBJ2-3	TGTGCCAGCAGTTCGACAGGGGACGATACGCAGTATTTT	CASSSTGDDTQYF
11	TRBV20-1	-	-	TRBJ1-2	TGCAGTGCTAGTGACAACGATGGCTACACCTTC	CSASDNDGYTF
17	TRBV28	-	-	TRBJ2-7	TGTGCCAGCAGTTATCTCTTAAGGACAAAAAACTCCTACGAGCAGTACTTC	CASSYLLRTKNSYEQYF
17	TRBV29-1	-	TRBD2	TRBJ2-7	TGCAGCGCTGAGGGACTAGCGGGAAGCCGGGAAGCCTACGAGCAGTACTTC	CSAEGLAGSREAYEQYF
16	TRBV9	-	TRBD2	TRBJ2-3	TGTGCCAGCAGCGTAGCGGGAGGTCTTGCGACAGATACGCAGTATTTT	CASSVAGGLATDTQYF
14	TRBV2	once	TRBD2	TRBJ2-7	TGTGCCAGCATTAAAACGGGAGGCACCTACGAGCAGTACTTC	CASIKTGGTYEQYF
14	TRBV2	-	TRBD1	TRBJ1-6	TGTGCCAGCAGCGAGACAGGGGTGGGTTCACCCCTCCACTTT	CASSETGVGSPLHF
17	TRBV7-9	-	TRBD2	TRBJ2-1	TGTGCCAGCAGCTTAGCGACTAGCGGAAGCTCCTACAATGAGCAGTTCTTC	CASSLATSGSSYNEQFF
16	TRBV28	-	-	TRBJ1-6	TGTGCCAGCAGTTTTGGAGTGAGCTCCTATAATTCACCCCTCCACTTT	CASSFGVSSYNSPLHF
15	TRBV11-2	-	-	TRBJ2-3	TGTGCCAGCAGCTTAGCAGGCCCCATGACAGATACGCAGTATTTT	CASSLAGPMTDTQYF
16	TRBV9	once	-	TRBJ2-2	TGTGCCAGCAGCGTTCGACGTAGCTACGACACCGGGGAGCTGTTTTTT	CASSVRRSYDTGELFF